One and the same sample provided the 19 T cell receptor beta chains below, sequenced in a study of T cells in tuberculosis. This table comes from immunoSEQ multiplex PCR, and its TCRdb copy is limited to in-frame clones, with some not included. Of approximately 30,000 clones listed, about nine tenths are singletons. The sample was PBMCs. Receptors were obtained from a donor between 10 and 29 years old with latent tuberculosis or without tuberculosis infection.

The rearrangement joins TRBV28 to TRBJ2-5; TRBD2 might be the D (7 bases). V was trimmed by 8 bases and J by 4 bases, leaving 14 bases between them. The CDR3 spans 13 residues. Germline values: CDR1 MDHEN, CDR2 SYDVKM. As DNA, the CDR3 is TGTGCCAGCTTACAGGGAGGGCGAGAGACCCAGTACTTC. Translating it yields CASLQGGRETQYF.

V is TRBV2 and J is TRBJ2-3; TRBD1 agrees at 9 bases. The V segment lost 10 bases and the J segment 5 bases; nucleotides outside the gene matches: 10. CDR3 length: 14 amino acids. Germline V lookup: CDR1 SNHLY, CDR2 FYNNEI. The CDR3 here is CATRYRQGVDTQYF. The CDR3 region has the DNA TGTGCCACACGATATCGACAGGGGGTAGATACGCAGTATTTT.

V usage is TRBV28 and J usage is TRBJ2-5, with 7 bases identical to TRBD1. With V trimmed by 6 bases and J by 2 bases, 6 bases remained unmatched. Germline CDR1 and CDR2: MDHEN and SYDVKM. The CDR3 totals 14 residues. CDR3 coding DNA: TGTGCCAGCAGGACCGGGACAGAGCAAGAGACCCAGTACTTC. Its translation: CASRTGTEQETQYF.

V and J are TRBV28 and TRBJ1-2; 9 positions match TRBD1. V dropped 5 bases and J dropped 2; count of bases not matched to a gene: 12. The CDR3 extends over 17 amino acids. Looked up from germline, CDR1 is MDHEN and CDR2 is SYDVKM. The chain's CDR3 is CASSPILYRGPNYGYTF. The CDR3 nucleotides are TGTGCCAGCAGTCCTATCCTATACAGGGGGCCGAACTATGGCTACACCTTC.

The chain uses TRBV12-5 and TRBJ2-1; weak D call: TRBD1 (7 bases). V was trimmed by 3 bases and J by 7 bases, leaving 19 bases between them. This CDR3 spans 16 amino acids. CDR1 LGHNT and CDR2 FRNRAP come from the germline V gene. CDR3: CASGFQDRRGRNEQFF. CDR3 nucleotides: TGTGCTAGTGGTTTCCAGGACAGGAGGGGCAGAAATGAGCAGTTCTTC.

In this sample, this clone turned up once. This chain uses TRBV28 with TRBJ2-2; TRBD2 might be the D (5 bases). CDR3 length: 16 amino acids. CDR1 and CDR2 from the germline V gene are MDHEN and SYDVKM. Trimming pared 7 bases from V and 3 bases from J, leaving 18 bases between. Written as DNA, the CDR3 is TGTGCCAGCAAAGAGGTCATAGTCGGGGACACCGGGGAGCTGTTTTTT. Its protein is CASKEVIVGDTGELFF.

The chain is built from TRBV19 and TRBJ2-6; maybe TRBD1 (5 bases). CDR3 length: 14 residues. Germline V CDR1 and CDR2: LNHDA, SQIVND (reference sequence). V was clipped by 3 bases and J by 5 bases, with 8 bases between them. The CDR3 DNA follows: TGTGCCAGTAGTATGACAGTCAGGGCCAACGTCCTGACTTTC. This codes for CASSMTVRANVLTF.

The chain employs TRBV19 and TRBJ1-1; D is ambiguous. Germline assignment: CDR1 LNHDA and CDR2 SQIVND (reference sequence). V lost 3 bases and J lost 0, with 14 bases in between. The CDR3 extends over 16 amino acids. In DNA, the CDR3 is TGTGCCAGTAGTATTAGAGCGGCAGCGATGAACACTGAAGCTTTCTTT. Amino acid sequence: CASSIRAAAMNTEAFF.

V is TRBV5-6 and J is TRBJ1-1; TRBD1 aligns across 7 bases. The germline V gene encodes CDR1 SGHDT and CDR2 YYEEEE. The CDR3 has 15 residues. V trimming: 4 bases; J trimming: 1 base; junction bases outside the gene matches: 7. CDR3 coding DNA: TGTGCCAGCAGCGCCCCCGGACAGGAGAACACTGAAGCTTTCTTT. Amino acids: CASSAPGQENTEAFF.

V gene TRBV5-1 combines with J gene TRBJ2-7; 7 bases are a match to TRBD2. Germline V gene lookup returns CDR1 SGHRS and CDR2 YFSETQ. V shed 0 bases, J shed 0 bases, and the junction held 12 bases outside the gene matches. The CDR3 is 18 residues long. The CDR3 coding sequence is TGCGCCAGCAGCTTGGCTAGTTCCTCTAGCGGCCTCTCCTACGAGCAGTACTTC. Its protein is CASSLASSSSGLSYEQYF.

This clone was seen just once. The J gene is TRBJ1-1, the V gene TRBV5-6; 7 nucleotides match TRBD1. CDR1 and CDR2 (germline): SGHDT, YYEEEE. V shed 3 bases, J shed 4 bases, and the junction held 12 bases outside the gene matches. This CDR3 contains 16 residues. The chain's CDR3 is CASSSLKDRRGTEAFF. The DNA for the CDR3 is TGTGCCAGCAGCTCCTTGAAGGACAGGAGGGGCACTGAAGCTTTCTTT.

J is TRBJ1-1 and V is TRBV2; D is possibly TRBD1 (5 bases). The CDR3 loop spans 14 amino acids. CDR1 is SNHLY and CDR2 is FYNNEI in the germline V gene. V shed 6 bases and J shed 1 base, with 12 bases lying between them. The CDR3 region has the DNA TGTGCCAGCAGCCTCGCGGGACCGAACACTGAAGCTTTCTTT. This gives the protein CASSLAGPNTEAFF.

In its sample, this clone was seen once. The chain employs TRBV27 and TRBJ1-5; the D gene is possibly TRBD1 (6 bases). The CDR3 spans 14 residues. V was trimmed by 8 bases and J by 7 bases, leaving 18 bases between them. From germline, CDR1 is MNHEY and CDR2 SMNVEV (reference sequence). CDR3 region: CASSRAGVGQPQHF. In nucleotides, the CDR3 is TGTGCCAGCTCTCGAGCAGGGGTCGGGCAGCCCCAGCATTTT.

This rearrangement joins TRBV5-1 to TRBJ1-1; D call uncertain. Looked up from germline, CDR1 is SGHRS and CDR2 is YFSETQ. This CDR3 has 13 amino acids. Trimming took 5 bases from V and 5 from J, leaving 13 bases between them. CDR3 sequence: CASRRESGTEAFF. In DNA form, the CDR3 reads TGCGCCAGCAGAAGGGAGTCGGGGACTGAAGCTTTCTTT. The variable domain in full, completed from reference TRBV5-1 and TRBJ1-1, reads KAGVTQTPRYLIKTRGQQVTLSCSPISGHRSVSWYQQTPGQGLQFLFEYFSETQRNKGNFPGRFSGRQFSNSRSEMNVSTLELGDSALYLCASRRESGTEAFFGQGTRLTVV.

This chain joins TRBV11-3 and TRBJ1-6; D may be TRBD1 (6 bases). V was shortened by 3 bases and J by 5 bases, with 17 bases between the two germline ends. The germline V gene has CDR1 SGHNT and CDR2 YENEEA. The CDR3 totals 17 residues. The CDR3, as DNA: TGTGCCAGCAGCTTGAATGGGGACCAGGGGAATAATTCACCCCTCCACTTT. It specifies CASSLNGDQGNNSPLHF.

The J gene is TRBJ2-2, the V gene TRBV7-9, with D maybe TRBD1 (6 bases). Trimming took off 2 bases at V and 2 bases at J, with 12 bases between the two ends. The CDR3 loop spans 16 amino acids. CDR1 and CDR2 (germline): SEHNR, FQNEAQ (reference sequence). CDR3 protein: CASSLWGPDNTGELFF. DNA for the CDR3: TGTGCCAGCAGCTTATGGGGGCCAGATAACACCGGGGAGCTGTTTTTT.

The gene calls are TRBV9 and TRBJ2-7, with 9 bases lining up with TRBD2. CDR1 is SGDLS, CDR2 YYNGEE, per germline. This CDR3 spans 15 amino acids. The V gene end was trimmed by 4 bases and the J gene end by 2 bases; junction bases not matched to a gene: 7. The CDR3 DNA reads TGTGCCAGCAGCCCTACTAGCGGGCGGACCTACGAGCAGTACTTC. Its protein product is CASSPTSGRTYEQYF.

V usage is TRBV29-1 and J usage is TRBJ1-1; D gene uncertain. The germline CDR1 and CDR2 sequences are SQVTM and ANQGSEA. Trimming removed 6 bases from V and 1 base from J, with 12 bases in between. This CDR3 has 13 residues. The CDR3 coding sequence is TGCAGCGTCCTCGGAGTGGGGAACACTGAAGCTTTCTTT. It codes for CSVLGVGNTEAFF.

The V and J genes are TRBV5-8 and TRBJ2-5; 7 bases fit TRBD1. The junction had 10 bases not matched to a gene; V was cut back by 4 bases and J by 4 bases. CDR1 and CDR2 from the germline V gene are SGHTS and YDEGEE. The CDR3 consists of 15 residues. The CDR3 loop reads CASSKGQGGRETQYF. The CDR3 coding sequence is TGTGCCAGCAGCAAGGGACAAGGGGGCCGAGAGACCCAGTACTTC.